What follows are 22 T cell receptor beta chains derived from one specimen sequenced in a study of T cell changes during pregnancy in multiple sclerosis. Measured with immunoSEQ multiplex PCR; TCRdb has only the in-frame clones, and not every one. The profile shows about 31,000 clones, approximately 90% of them singletons. Sequenced here: CD8+ T cells from peripheral blood mononuclear cells, sampled in the second trimester of pregnancy. The receptors originated from a female donor with multiple sclerosis, enrolled in a pregnancy study.

The chain combines TRBV7-8 with TRBJ2-3, with 8 bases identical to TRBD1. The germline V gene encodes CDR1 SGHVS and CDR2 FQNEAQ. The CDR3 is 15 amino acids. Trimming cost V 5 bases and J 1 base; bases outside gene matches: 5. The CDR3, as DNA: TGTGCCAGCAGCCCCCAGGGGGCCGGCACAGATACGCAGTATTTT. Protein sequence: CASSPQGAGTDTQYF.

The chain uses TRBV11-3 and TRBJ2-3; no reliable D call. This CDR3 region has 14 residues. Germline CDR1 reads SGHNT; CDR2 reads YENEEA. Deletions cut 5 bases from V and 1 base from J, with 10 bases between. The CDR3 coding sequence is TGTGCCAGCAGCCCCCCAGTGGGCACAGATACGCAGTATTTT. Protein product: CASSPPVGTDTQYF.

The rearrangement uses TRBV29-1 and TRBJ2-3; 11 nucleotides match TRBD2. J gave up 1 base and V 8 bases, and 8 bases lay outside the gene matches. The CDR3 totals 15 residues. Per the germline V gene, CDR1 is SQVTM and CDR2 is ANQGSEA. The CDR3 loop is CSSTGTSGRTDTQYF. In nucleotides, the CDR3 is TGCAGCTCCACCGGGACTAGCGGCCGCACAGATACGCAGTATTTT.

V usage is TRBV28 and J usage is TRBJ2-1; TRBD2 agrees at 10 bases. The junction had 5 bases not matched to a gene; V was cut back by 7 bases and J by 5 bases. The CDR3 sequence is 14 residues long. Looked up from germline, CDR1 is MDHEN and CDR2 is SYDVKM. As DNA, the CDR3 is TGTGCCAGCACTTGGAGCGGGAGGGACAATGAGCAGTTCTTC. It codes for CASTWSGRDNEQFF. Supplemented by reference TRBV28 and TRBJ2-1, the full variable domain reads DVKVTQSSRYLVKRTGEKVFLECVQDMDHENMFWYRQDPGLGLRLIYFSYDVKMKEKGDIPEGYSVSREKKERFSLILESASTNQTSMYLCASTWSGRDNEQFFGPGTRLTVL.

The gene calls are TRBV27 and TRBJ2-7; no definite D call. The germline gives CDR1 MNHEY, CDR2 SMNVEV (reference sequence). V was trimmed by 6 bases and J by 1 base, leaving 19 bases between them. The CDR3 runs to 16 residues. Here the CDR3 DNA reads TGTGCCAGCAGCCCCGTAAATTATCCCCCTTCCTACGAGCAGTACTTC. It translates to CASSPVNYPPSYEQYF.

The CDR3 DNA is TGTGCCAGCAGCCACAACCCCCCCAGCGGGAGGACAGATACGCAGTATTTT. Translation: CASSHNPPSGRTDTQYF. The chain recombines TRBV9 with TRBJ2-3; 9 positions agree with TRBD2. The germline V gene encodes CDR1 SGDLS and CDR2 YYNGEE. V trimming: 4 bases; J trimming: 3 bases; junction bases outside the gene matches: 12. The CDR3 sequence is 17 residues long.

CDR3 sequence: CASSFGTSGNEQFF. The CDR3 nucleotides are TGTGCCAGCAGCTTTGGGACTAGCGGAAATGAGCAGTTCTTC. This rearrangement joins TRBV7-2 to TRBJ2-1; 11 nucleotides align to TRBD2. The CDR3 spans 14 residues. The V segment lost 3 bases and the J segment 7 bases; nucleotides outside the gene matches: 2. Germline-derived CDR1 and CDR2 are SGHTA and FQGNSA. The whole variable domain, filled in from reference TRBV7-2 and TRBJ2-1, reads GAGVSQSPSNKVTEKGKDVELRCDPISGHTALYWYRQSLGQGLEFLIYFQGNSAPDKSGLPSDRFSAERTGGSVSTLTIQRTQQEDSAVYLCASSFGTSGNEQFFGPGTRLTVL.

The chain combines TRBV28 with TRBJ1-5; 9 bases are a match to TRBD1. After removal of 5 bases from V and 8 bases from J, the junction contained 10 bases not matched to a gene. This CDR3 is built from 15 residues. Germline CDR1 is MDHEN and CDR2 is SYDVKM. The CDR3 reads CASSPGQGVTEPQHF. CDR3 nucleotides: TGTGCCAGCAGTCCGGGACAGGGTGTCACAGAGCCCCAGCATTTT.

V usage is TRBV6-5 and J usage is TRBJ1-2; TRBD1 matches at 7 bases. Trimming cost V 2 bases and J 7 bases; bases outside gene matches: 4. The CDR3 loop spans 13 amino acids. Germline V CDR1 and CDR2: MNHEY, SVGAGI. The CDR3 loop is CASSYRRQGGYTF. In nucleotides, the CDR3 is TGTGCCAGCAGTTACAGACGACAGGGTGGCTACACCTTC.

This sequence joins TRBV27 and TRBJ2-7; 13 nucleotides align to TRBD2. The CDR3 is made up of 15 amino acids. Germline-derived CDR1 and CDR2 are MNHEY and SMNVEV (reference sequence). With 2 bases clipped from V and 2 bases from J, the junction kept 0 bases outside the gene matches. The CDR3: CASSLGTSGAYEQYF. Here the CDR3 DNA reads TGTGCCAGCAGTTTAGGGACTAGCGGGGCCTACGAGCAGTACTTC.

The chain is built from TRBV29-1 and TRBJ2-1; 11 bases agree with TRBD2. The trim removed 7 bases at V and 7 bases at J, leaving 12 bases unmatched. The germline CDR1 and CDR2 sequences are SQVTM and ANQGSEA. This CDR3 has 15 amino acids. As DNA, the CDR3 is TGCAGCGCCCACGCCATAGCGGGAGGGAGTAATGAGCAGTTCTTC. Translation: CSAHAIAGGSNEQFF.

The chain recombines TRBV7-9 with TRBJ1-2, with a tentative D call TRBD1 (5 bases). The CDR3 runs 15 residues. With 4 bases removed from V and 3 bases from J, the gap between germline ends came to 15 bases. Looked up from germline, CDR1 is SEHNR and CDR2 is FQNEAQ (reference sequence). The DNA of the CDR3 is TGTGCCAGCAGCTGGGGGGGAGACATGGACTATGGCTACACCTTC. Translated: CASSWGGDMDYGYTF.

This clone was counted between two and nine times. The chain has TRBV27 and TRBJ2-7, with 9 bases aligning to TRBD1. The length of the CDR3 is 13 residues. Germline values: CDR1 MNHEY, CDR2 SMNVEV (reference sequence). V shed 6 bases and J 5 bases; nucleotides not matched to a gene: 5. The CDR3 coding sequence is TGTGCCAGCAGCACCGGGACAGGGAACGAGCAGTACTTC. This gives the protein CASSTGTGNEQYF.

This clone was seen just once. V usage is TRBV7-6 and J usage is TRBJ2-5; 7 positions agree with TRBD1. This CDR3 region has 15 residues. Losses at the gene ends were 0 bases for V and 4 bases for J; bases not matched to a gene: 5. Germline assignment: CDR1 SGHVS and CDR2 FNYEAQ. The CDR3 region has the DNA TGTGCCAGCAGCTTAGCAAGGACAGGAATAGAGACCCAGTACTTC. As protein: CASSLARTGIETQYF.

The gene calls are TRBV2 and TRBJ2-2, with 14 bases fitting TRBD2. Germline CDR1 is SNHLY and CDR2 is FYNNEI. The CDR3 is 19 amino acids. Germline trimming cut 9 bases from V and 0 bases from J; bases unmatched to any gene: 12. CDR3 loop: CASHGLGLAGEANTGELFF. CDR3 coding DNA: TGTGCCAGTCACGGCCTGGGACTAGCGGGAGAGGCGAACACCGGGGAGCTGTTTTTT.

The chain recombines TRBV2 with TRBJ2-1, with D perhaps TRBD2 (6 bases). Trimming removed 3 bases from V and 4 bases from J, with 10 bases in between. Per the germline V gene, CDR1 is SNHLY and CDR2 is FYNNEI. The length of the CDR3 is 14 residues. The CDR3 spells CASSDSGSYNEQFF. The CDR3, as DNA: TGTGCCAGCAGTGATAGCGGAAGTTACAATGAGCAGTTCTTC. Full variable domain (outside the CDR3, taken from reference TRBV2 and TRBJ2-1): EPEVTQTPSHQVTQMGQEVILRCVPISNHLYFYWYRQILGQKVEFLVSFYNNEISEKSEIFDDQFSVERPDGSNFTLKIRSTKLEDSAMYFCASSDSGSYNEQFFGPGTRLTVL.

The chain is built from TRBV19 and TRBJ2-1; TRBD2 agrees at 8 bases. CDR3 length: 16 amino acids. Trimming took 0 bases from V and 7 from J; bases not matched to a gene: 8. Germline-derived CDR1 and CDR2 are LNHDA and SQIVND (reference sequence). CDR3 DNA sequence: TGTGCCAGTAGTATAGATGTGAGCGGGAGTTGGAATGAGCAGTTCTTC. Translation gives CASSIDVSGSWNEQFF.

This sequence joins TRBV28 and TRBJ2-1; 9 bases map to TRBD2. CDR1 and CDR2 (germline): MDHEN, SYDVKM. The CDR3 contains 18 residues. After removal of 3 bases from V and 7 bases from J, the junction contained 16 bases not matched to a gene. In nucleotides, the CDR3 is TGTGCCAGCAGTTTGTTCCTAGCGGGACAAAGAAAGTATAATGAGCAGTTCTTC. Translation gives CASSLFLAGQRKYNEQFF.

V usage is TRBV6-6 and J usage is TRBJ2-7; no reliable D call. CDR3 length: 11 residues. The germline V and J ends were trimmed by 6 bases and 1 base, with 4 bases remaining between them. The germline V gene encodes CDR1 MNHNY and CDR2 SVGAGI (reference sequence). The chain's CDR3 is CASSFSYEQYF. In DNA, the CDR3 is TGTGCCAGCAGCTTTTCCTACGAGCAGTACTTC.

V and J are TRBV27 and TRBJ2-1; D is uncertain. The CDR3 is 12 amino acids. Germline CDR1 reads MNHEY; CDR2 reads SMNVEV (reference sequence). The V end was cut by 6 bases, the J end by 5 bases, with 8 bases between. The CDR3 DNA is TGTGCCAGCAGAACGGTTCACAATGAGCAGTTCTTC. This translates into CASRTVHNEQFF.

The V and J genes are TRBV5-1 and TRBJ2-1; D unclear. V dropped 0 bases and J dropped 4 bases, with 5 bases sitting between them. The CDR3 is made up of 13 amino acids. The germline V gene encodes CDR1 SGHRS and CDR2 YFSETQ. Here the CDR3 DNA reads TGCGCCAGCAGCTTGGCCAATTACAATGAGCAGTTCTTC. The encoded protein is CASSLANYNEQFF.

The chain carries TRBV6-1 and TRBJ1-1; D gene uncertain. This CDR3 contains 14 residues. Germline V gene data show CDR1 as MNHNS and CDR2 as SASEGT. V lost 1 base, J lost 5 bases, and 11 bases lay in between. CDR3 sequence reads: CASSEGGGRTEAFF. DNA for the CDR3: TGTGCCAGCAGTGAAGGGGGAGGACGGACTGAAGCTTTCTTT.